Listed below are T cell receptor beta chains from one sample, sequenced in a study of cytomegalovirus exposure and HLA in healthy donors. Assay: immunoSEQ multiplex PCR; the TCRdb copy retains only in-frame clones and omits some. Of 120,000 to 150,000 clones listed, around four fifths are singletons. Sequencing used PBMCs. The receptors stem from a male donor in good health and CMV-seronegative. Each CDR3 is given with its conserved first and last residue. D genes are given only for firm matches. Not all rows give a size; the values are once, few, many and, for expanded clones, a class.

j_call: TRBJ2-7; d_call: TRBD2; v_call: TRBV5-1; clone_size: -; cdr3_aa: CASSLAGVVGTRGYEQYF; cdr3_nt: TGCGCCAGCAGCTTGGCCGGGGTAGTCGGGACTAGGGGTTACGAGCAGTACTTC
j_call: TRBJ2-7; d_call: -; v_call: TRBV5-4; clone_size: -; cdr3_aa: CASSLGGLGIYEQYF; cdr3_nt: TGTGCCAGCAGCTTGGGCGGGCTAGGGATCTACGAGCAGTACTTC
j_call: TRBJ1-1; d_call: TRBD1; v_call: TRBV6-5; clone_size: -; cdr3_aa: CASSFYRGTEAFF; cdr3_nt: TGTGCCAGCAGTTTTTACAGGGGCACTGAAGCTTTCTTT
j_call: TRBJ1-1; d_call: -; v_call: TRBV7-9; clone_size: -; cdr3_aa: CASTPAHLNTEAFF; cdr3_nt: TGTGCCAGCACCCCCGCACATTTGAACACTGAAGCTTTCTTT
j_call: TRBJ2-5; d_call: -; v_call: TRBV4-3; clone_size: few; cdr3_aa: CASSSPGEGGTQYF; cdr3_nt: TGCGCCAGCAGCAGCCCAGGGGAAGGAGGGACCCAGTACTTC
j_call: TRBJ1-2; d_call: TRBD1; v_call: TRBV6-5; clone_size: few; cdr3_aa: CASSYGQAFNGYTF; cdr3_nt: TGTGCCAGCAGTTACGGACAGGCTTTCAATGGCTACACCTTC
j_call: TRBJ2-1; d_call: TRBD2; v_call: TRBV27; clone_size: -; cdr3_aa: CASSAQRETDEQFF; cdr3_nt: TGTGCCAGCAGTGCACAGCGGGAGACGGATGAGCAGTTCTTC
j_call: TRBJ2-1; d_call: -; v_call: TRBV5-1; clone_size: -; cdr3_aa: CASSPGERNEQFF; cdr3_nt: TGCGCCAGCAGTCCGGGAGAAAGGAATGAGCAGTTCTTC
j_call: TRBJ1-5; d_call: -; v_call: TRBV18; clone_size: -; cdr3_aa: CASSRGLESNQPQHF; cdr3_nt: TGTGCCAGCTCACGCGGACTCGAAAGCAATCAGCCCCAGCATTTT
j_call: TRBJ1-6; d_call: TRBD1; v_call: TRBV11-2; clone_size: -; cdr3_aa: CASSQDRGGSPLHF; cdr3_nt: TGTGCCAGCAGCCAGGACAGGGGCGGCTCACCCCTCCACTTT
j_call: TRBJ1-1; d_call: -; v_call: TRBV7-9; clone_size: once; cdr3_aa: CASSLGTAQNTEAFF; cdr3_nt: TGTGCCAGCAGCTTAGGGACAGCGCAGAACACTGAAGCTTTCTTT
j_call: TRBJ1-2; d_call: -; v_call: TRBV21-1; clone_size: -; cdr3_aa: CASNHFIPGHFYGYTF; cdr3_nt: TGTGCCAGCAACCATTTCATTCCGGGACACTTCTATGGCTACACCTTC
j_call: TRBJ2-1; d_call: -; v_call: TRBV4-1; clone_size: -; cdr3_aa: CASSQDPAGGSYNEQFF; cdr3_nt: TGCGCCAGCAGCCAAGATCCGGCAGGAGGCTCCTACAATGAGCAGTTCTTC
j_call: TRBJ1-2; d_call: -; v_call: TRBV10-3; clone_size: -; cdr3_aa: CAIGPQGRDYGYTF; cdr3_nt: TGTGCCATTGGACCTCAGGGGAGGGACTATGGCTACACCTTC
j_call: TRBJ1-2; d_call: TRBD1; v_call: TRBV9; clone_size: -; cdr3_aa: CASSVDIEGAGDYGYTF; cdr3_nt: TGTGCCAGCAGCGTAGATATCGAGGGGGCAGGGGACTATGGCTACACCTTC
j_call: TRBJ2-7; d_call: TRBD2; v_call: TRBV4-1; clone_size: -; cdr3_aa: CASSQDDSGTSGGGYEQYF; cdr3_nt: TGCGCCAGCAGCCAGGATGATTCCGGGACTAGCGGGGGGGGGTACGAGCAGTACTTC
j_call: TRBJ2-2; d_call: TRBD2; v_call: TRBV11-2; clone_size: -; cdr3_aa: CASPREAMNTGELFF; cdr3_nt: TGTGCCAGCCCCCGGGAGGCAATGAACACCGGGGAGCTGTTTTTT
j_call: TRBJ1-1; d_call: -; v_call: TRBV13; clone_size: -; cdr3_aa: CASSLGQGTPLEAFF; cdr3_nt: TGTGCCAGCAGCTTAGGACAGGGCACCCCTCTTGAAGCTTTCTTT
j_call: TRBJ2-7; d_call: -; v_call: TRBV5-4; clone_size: -; cdr3_aa: CASSLRGMSYEQYF; cdr3_nt: TGTGCCAGCAGCTTGCGCGGGATGAGCTACGAGCAGTACTTC
j_call: TRBJ2-7; d_call: -; v_call: TRBV9; clone_size: -; cdr3_aa: CASSVGLQDSYEQYF; cdr3_nt: TGTGCCAGCAGCGTAGGTCTACAGGACTCCTACGAGCAGTACTTC
j_call: TRBJ2-7; d_call: -; v_call: TRBV29-1; clone_size: -; cdr3_aa: CSVGGGGADEQYF; cdr3_nt: TGCAGCGTTGGGGGTGGGGGGGCGGACGAGCAGTACTTC
j_call: TRBJ2-5; d_call: -; v_call: TRBV6-5; clone_size: -; cdr3_aa: CASSYFYVRDQETQYF; cdr3_nt: TGTGCCAGCAGTTATTTTTACGTGCGGGATCAAGAGACCCAGTACTTC
j_call: TRBJ2-1; d_call: -; v_call: TRBV9; clone_size: -; cdr3_aa: CASSVVSISPSYNEQFF; cdr3_nt: TGTGCCAGCAGCGTAGTGAGTATTAGTCCCTCCTACAATGAGCAGTTCTTC
j_call: TRBJ2-5; d_call: -; v_call: TRBV19; clone_size: few; cdr3_aa: CASKMHKTDQETQYF; cdr3_nt: TGTGCCAGTAAAATGCATAAGACAGACCAAGAGACCCAGTACTTC
j_call: TRBJ2-2; d_call: -; v_call: TRBV27; clone_size: -; cdr3_aa: CAGGWGPNTGELFF; cdr3_nt: TGTGCCGGCGGCTGGGGGCCGAACACCGGGGAGCTGTTTTTT
j_call: TRBJ2-1; d_call: -; v_call: TRBV2; clone_size: few; cdr3_aa: CASSVGGRGSYNEQFF; cdr3_nt: TGTGCCAGCAGTGTCGGGGGGCGCGGGAGCTACAATGAGCAGTTCTTC
j_call: TRBJ2-4; d_call: TRBD1; v_call: TRBV19; clone_size: -; cdr3_aa: CASTAPGGGKNIQYF; cdr3_nt: TGTGCCAGTACCGCCCCAGGGGGCGGCAAAAACATTCAGTACTTC
j_call: TRBJ2-7; d_call: TRBD1; v_call: TRBV7-9; clone_size: -; cdr3_aa: CASSLEGTAYEQYF; cdr3_nt: TGTGCCAGCAGCTTAGAGGGGACAGCCTACGAGCAGTACTTC
j_call: TRBJ1-2; d_call: -; v_call: TRBV28; clone_size: -; cdr3_aa: CASSPLGGDYTF; cdr3_nt: TGTGCCAGCAGTCCCCTGGGGGGGGACTACACCTTC
j_call: TRBJ2-7; d_call: TRBD1; v_call: TRBV2; clone_size: -; cdr3_aa: CASTRTGASEQYF; cdr3_nt: TGTGCCAGCACACGGACAGGGGCGAGCGAGCAGTACTTC
j_call: TRBJ1-6; d_call: TRBD1; v_call: TRBV27; clone_size: -; cdr3_aa: CASSWTGHNSPLHF; cdr3_nt: TGTGCCAGCAGTTGGACAGGGCATAATTCACCCCTCCACTTT
j_call: TRBJ2-1; d_call: TRBD2; v_call: TRBV6-6; clone_size: -; cdr3_aa: CASSPGGRVGNEQFF; cdr3_nt: TGTGCCAGCAGTCCGGGTGGGAGGGTCGGGAATGAGCAGTTCTTC
j_call: TRBJ1-3; d_call: -; v_call: TRBV12-5; clone_size: -; cdr3_aa: CASGAPGGSNTIYF; cdr3_nt: TGTGCTAGTGGCGCGCCGGGTGGGTCAAACACCATATATTTT
j_call: TRBJ2-1; d_call: TRBD1; v_call: TRBV19; clone_size: -; cdr3_aa: CASKEQGYYNEQFF; cdr3_nt: TGTGCCAGTAAGGAACAGGGGTACTACAATGAGCAGTTCTTC
j_call: TRBJ1-5; d_call: -; v_call: TRBV14; clone_size: -; cdr3_aa: CASSLGGGNQPQHF; cdr3_nt: TGTGCCAGCAGCCTGGGGGGGGGCAATCAGCCCCAGCATTTT